This passage covers 30 T cell receptor beta chains from one sample sequenced in a study of blood T cell repertoires in COVID-19. TCRdb keeps only in-frame clones here, not all; method: immunoSEQ multiplex PCR. The top ten clones hold around 6% of a sample with roughly 330,000 clones, roughly nine tenths of them seen once. Material for sequencing was PBMCs or T cells enriched from blood (not recorded which). All receptors come from a woman in her 30s who had recovered from COVID-19.

This chain uses TRBV11-2 with TRBJ1-3, with 8 bases identical to TRBD1. This CDR3 has 17 residues. With 0 bases clipped from V and 4 bases from J, the junction kept 8 bases outside the gene matches. Germline lookup yields CDR1 SGHAT and CDR2 FQNNGV. The CDR3 bases are TGTGCCAGCAGCTTAGATGGGACAGGAGTCGCAGGAAACACCATATATTTT. Protein: CASSLDGTGVAGNTIYF.

This chain joins TRBV5-1 and TRBJ2-7; 9 bases align to TRBD1. V lost 4 bases to trimming and J lost 7 bases; unmatched junction nucleotides: 3. The CDR3 contains 12 residues. CDR1 is SGHRS and CDR2 is YFSETQ in the germline V gene. The chain's CDR3 is CASSLGTGEQYF. For the CDR3, the DNA is TGCGCCAGCAGCCTTGGGACAGGGGAGCAGTACTTC.

The V and J genes are TRBV5-1 and TRBJ1-2, with 7 bases fitting TRBD1. The CDR3 loop spans 15 amino acids. Germline V gene lookup returns CDR1 SGHRS and CDR2 YFSETQ. V lost 0 bases to trimming and J lost 0 bases; unmatched junction nucleotides: 2. Here the CDR3 DNA reads TGCGCCAGCAGCTTGGCGACAGGGTCTAACTATGGCTACACCTTC. The encoded protein is CASSLATGSNYGYTF.

V and J are TRBV6-4 and TRBJ2-1; TRBD2 matches at 9 bases. Per the germline V gene, CDR1 is MRHNA and CDR2 is SNTAGT. This CDR3 is 16 amino acids long. V shed 5 bases, J shed 6 bases, and the junction held 11 bases outside the gene matches. As DNA, the CDR3 is TGTGCCAGCAGTTACCGCGGGGGGGCGGCTTTCAATGAGCAGTTCTTC. Amino acids: CASSYRGGAAFNEQFF.

Comment on this clone: Additional DNA sequences in this sample encode the identical CDR3. This chain links TRBV12-3 or TRBV12-4 with TRBJ2-1; TRBD2 aligns across 7 bases. V lost 3 bases to trimming and J lost 10 bases; unmatched junction nucleotides: 6. The CDR3 covers 13 residues. CDR3 amino acids: CASSLGRGNEQFF. CDR3 sequence (DNA): TGTGCCAGCAGTTTGGGGCGGGGGAACGAGCAGTTCTTC.

The chain carries TRBV2 and TRBJ1-2; TRBD1 matches 11 bases. The CDR3 sequence is 14 residues long. Germline V lookup: CDR1 SNHLY, CDR2 FYNNEI. Germline trimming cut 4 bases from V and 7 bases from J; bases unmatched to any gene: 5. For the CDR3, the DNA is TGTGCCAGCAGTGTTTCGGGACAGGGGGGTGGCTACACCTTC. Translated, it gives CASSVSGQGGGYTF. Based on the CDR3 plus reference TRBV2 and TRBJ1-2, the full variable domain is EPEVTQTPSHQVTQMGQEVILRCVPISNHLYFYWYRQILGQKVEFLVSFYNNEISEKSEIFDDQFSVERPDGSNFTLKIRSTKLEDSAMYFCASSVSGQGGGYTFGSGTRLTVV.

V is TRBV6-5 and J is TRBJ1-5; 12 bases match TRBD1. This CDR3 is built from 14 residues. V was pared by 6 bases and J by 7 bases, with 4 bases of the junction left unmatched. Germline loops: CDR1 MNHEY, CDR2 SVGAGI. CDR3: CASRPGTGGQPQHF. The CDR3 DNA follows: TGTGCCAGCAGACCCGGGACAGGGGGCCAGCCCCAGCATTTT.

This clone was observed a single time. The chain employs TRBV4-3 and TRBJ1-6; possibly TRBD1 for D (6 bases). Germline CDR1 and CDR2: LGHNA and YSLEER. V lost 0 bases and J 11 bases, leaving 17 bases between the germline ends. The CDR3 extends over 16 amino acids. This CDR3 reads CASSQDFRGGTTPLHF. CDR3 DNA: TGCGCCAGCAGCCAAGATTTTAGGGGGGGTACGACACCCCTCCACTTT.

The gene calls are TRBV19 and TRBJ2-3, with D tentatively TRBD1 (6 bases). This CDR3 is 19 amino acids long. Trimming took off 3 bases at V and 5 bases at J, with 27 bases between the two ends. The germline V gene has CDR1 LNHDA and CDR2 SQIVND (reference sequence). The CDR3 DNA reads as TGTGCCAGTAGTATCAATTGGGGCATGCTACAGGGAAGAGGAGATACGCAGTATTTT. Translated, it gives CASSINWGMLQGRGDTQYF. The whole variable domain, filled in from reference TRBV19 and TRBJ2-3, reads DGGITQSPKYLFRKEGQNVTLSCEQNLNHDAMYWYRQDPGQGLRLIYYSQIVNDFQKGDIAEGYSVSREKKESFPLTVTSAQKNPTAFYLCASSINWGMLQGRGDTQYFGPGTRLTVL.

The chain is built from TRBV5-1 and TRBJ1-6; 10 bases map to TRBD1. V dropped 3 bases and J dropped 4; count of bases not matched to a gene: 7. Germline CDR1 is SGHRS and CDR2 is YFSETQ. The CDR3 spans 17 residues. The CDR3 DNA reads as TGCGCCAGCAGCTCGGGCGGACAGGGGGTTTATAATTCACCCCTCCACTTT. Translation: CASSSGGQGVYNSPLHF.

This chain uses TRBV7-2 with TRBJ1-1; no clear D gene. Germline CDR1 and CDR2: SGHTA and FQGNSA. The length of the CDR3 is 15 residues. The germline V and J ends were trimmed by 5 bases and 4 bases, with 17 bases remaining between them. The DNA of the CDR3 is TGTGCCAGCAGCCTTAGGGCGGGGTTAGGCACTGAAGCTTTCTTT. It yields the protein CASSLRAGLGTEAFF.

The rearrangement joins TRBV19 to TRBJ2-3, with a possible D match to TRBD2 (5 bases). The CDR3 has 13 amino acids. Per the germline V gene, CDR1 is LNHDA and CDR2 is SQIVND (reference sequence). V lost 7 bases, J lost 5 bases, and 13 bases lay in between. The CDR3 reads CASNGRAVDTQYF. The CDR3 coding sequence is TGTGCCAGTAACGGGCGGGCCGTAGATACGCAGTATTTT.

The V call is TRBV18, the J call TRBJ2-7; the match to TRBD1 covers 10 bases. From germline, CDR1 is KGHSH and CDR2 LQKENI. V dropped 3 bases and J dropped 6; count of bases not matched to a gene: 14. The CDR3 is 17 amino acids. The CDR3 coding sequence is TGTGCCAGCTCACCTATACCCGGGACAGGGGTCCTGAGCGAGCAGTACTTC. This gives the protein CASSPIPGTGVLSEQYF.

This clone was seen once. The V and J genes are TRBV6-1 and TRBJ1-5; 11 nucleotides line up with TRBD1. CDR3 length equals 16 residues. V shed 4 bases, J shed 7 bases, and the junction held 9 bases outside the gene matches. Germline assignment: CDR1 MNHNS and CDR2 SASEGT. CDR3 protein: CASSGRGQGVGQPQHF. CDR3 DNA sequence: TGTGCCAGCAGTGGTCGGGGACAGGGGGTGGGGCAGCCCCAGCATTTT.

Concerning this clone itself: Within the sample, other DNA sequences also encode this same CDR3. This chain links TRBV4-2 with TRBJ1-2; D call uncertain. The CDR3 consists of 13 residues. Germline CDR1 and CDR2: LGHNA and YNFKEQ. V gave up 0 bases and J gave up 5 bases, with 7 bases separating them. CDR3 protein: CASSQDRDYGYTF. For the CDR3, the DNA is TGTGCCAGCAGCCAAGATCGGGATTATGGCTACACCTTC.

The chain couples TRBV10-3 to TRBJ1-2, with D perhaps TRBD1 (5 bases). Germline V lookup: CDR1 ENHRY, CDR2 SYGVKD. CDR3 length equals 13 residues. Trimming pared 2 bases from V and 2 bases from J, leaving 6 bases between. The CDR3 DNA reads as TGTGCCATCAGTGAGAAGGGGAACTATGGCTACACCTTC. Encoded protein: CAISEKGNYGYTF.

The J gene is TRBJ2-2, the V gene TRBV12-3 or TRBV12-4, with D possibly being TRBD1 (6 bases). This CDR3 is 13 amino acids long. Trimming pared 3 bases from V and 8 bases from J, leaving 10 bases between. The CDR3 here is CASSFWGRGELFF. CDR3 DNA: TGTGCCAGCAGTTTCTGGGGGCGGGGGGAGCTGTTTTTT.

The chain recombines TRBV27 with TRBJ2-5; D possibly corresponds to TRBD2 (5 bases). V gave up 5 bases and J gave up 6 bases, with 13 bases separating them. The CDR3 spans 13 residues. From germline, CDR1 is MNHEY and CDR2 SMNVEV (reference sequence). The CDR3 DNA reads TGTGCCAGCAGTCCAGCCAGCGGAAAGACCCAGTACTTC. It encodes CASSPASGKTQYF.

The V and J genes are TRBV4-1 and TRBJ2-5; 7 bases align to TRBD2. There are 19 residues in the CDR3. V gave up 0 bases and J gave up 5 bases; unmatched junction bases: 18. Germline CDR1 reads MGHRA; CDR2 reads YSYEKL. The CDR3 is CASSQDLGAGTGGWETQYF. For the CDR3, the DNA is TGCGCCAGCAGCCAAGATTTGGGAGCGGGGACTGGAGGGTGGGAGACCCAGTACTTC.

The rearrangement links TRBV30 to TRBJ1-3; D is unresolved. CDR3 size: 10 residues. V lost 8 bases, J lost 2 bases, and 4 bases lay in between. Germline V CDR1 and CDR2: GTSNPN, SVGIG (reference sequence). This CDR3 is CATAGNTIYF. The CDR3 nucleotides are TGTGCCACGGCTGGAAACACCATATATTTT.

As regards this clone: Additional DNA sequences in this sample encode the identical CDR3. The V and J genes are TRBV3-1 (or the pseudogene TRBV3-2) and TRBJ2-2; the match to TRBD2 covers 13 bases. Losses at the gene ends were 1 base for V and 0 bases for J; bases not matched to a gene: 2. CDR3 length: 18 amino acids. The germline CDR1 and CDR2 sequences are LGHDT and YNNKEL (reference sequence). The CDR3 DNA reads as TGTGCCAGCAGCCAAGGACTAGCGGGGGGAACGAACACCGGGGAGCTGTTTTTT. It codes for CASSQGLAGGTNTGELFF.

The V gene is TRBV10-3, the J gene TRBJ2-3; TRBD2 matches at 10 bases. Germline values: CDR1 ENHRY, CDR2 SYGVKD. V lost 6 bases to trimming and J lost 5 bases; unmatched junction nucleotides: 5. The CDR3 consists of 14 residues. The CDR3 sequence: CAISLAGEGDTQYF. The CDR3 bases are TGTGCCATCAGCCTAGCGGGGGAGGGAGATACGCAGTATTTT.

The chain joins TRBV7-8 to TRBJ2-2; 11 positions agree with TRBD2. V was pared by 4 bases and J by 0 bases, with 7 bases of the junction left unmatched. The CDR3 consists of 18 residues. Germline loops: CDR1 SGHVS, CDR2 FQNEAQ. The CDR3 reads CASSYPIAGGTNTGELFF. The CDR3, as DNA: TGTGCCAGCAGCTACCCAATAGCGGGGGGGACGAACACCGGGGAGCTGTTTTTT.

The chain carries TRBV6-5 and TRBJ2-2, with D maybe TRBD1 (6 bases). The CDR3 covers 13 residues. Germline assignment: CDR1 MNHEY and CDR2 SVGAGI. V gave up 8 bases and J gave up 14 bases, with 21 bases separating them. CDR3 DNA sequence: TGTGCCAGCCAGTACAGTAGGGCAGGGGTTCTGTTTTTT. Its protein product is CASQYSRAGVLFF.

The gene calls are TRBV30 and TRBJ1-2; a weak D match, TRBD1 (6 bases). Between the trimmed V and J ends, which lost 0 bases and 12 bases, there was a span of 14 bases. The CDR3 totals 12 residues. Per the germline V gene, CDR1 is GTSNPN and CDR2 is SVGIG (reference sequence). CDR3 bases: TGTGCCTGGAGTGTAGGACAGACGCCGGACACCTTC. It codes for CAWSVGQTPDTF.

This chain joins TRBV7-9 and TRBJ2-1, with D tentatively TRBD1 (6 bases). This CDR3 region has 15 residues. Trimming took 0 bases from V and 4 from J, leaving 10 bases between them. Germline lookup yields CDR1 SEHNR and CDR2 FQNEAQ (reference sequence). CDR3 in DNA: TGTGCCAGCAGCTTAGCCACAGGGCTGTACAATGAGCAGTTCTTC. Its protein product is CASSLATGLYNEQFF.

The gene calls are TRBV30 and TRBJ1-5; 7 bases align to TRBD1. Looked up from germline, CDR1 is GTSNPN and CDR2 is SVGIG (reference sequence). The CDR3 length is 13 residues. The trim removed 4 bases at V and 7 bases at J, leaving 7 bases unmatched. CDR3 DNA: TGTGCCTGGAATATAGGGGGCGACCAGCCCCAGCATTTT. This codes for CAWNIGGDQPQHF.

J is TRBJ2-7 and V is TRBV30, with TRBD1 as a possible D gene (5 bases). Germline loops: CDR1 GTSNPN, CDR2 SVGIG (reference sequence). CDR3 length: 13 residues. The germline V and J ends were trimmed by 3 bases and 2 bases, with 11 bases remaining between them. DNA for the CDR3: TGTGCCTGGAGATCGGACACTACCTACGAGCAGTACTTC. This translates into CAWRSDTTYEQYF. Full variable domain (remainder filled in from reference TRBV30 and TRBJ2-7): SQTIHQWPATLVQPVGSPLSLECTVEGTSNPNLYWYRQAAGRGLQLLFYSVGIGQISSEVPQNLSASRPQDRQFILSSKKLLLSDSGFYLCAWRSDTTYEQYFGPGTRLTVT.

The chain carries TRBV18 and TRBJ2-2; 10 positions match TRBD1. The CDR3 length is 15 residues. Trimming took 3 bases from V and 7 from J; bases not matched to a gene: 5. Germline V CDR1 and CDR2: KGHSH, LQKENI. This chain's CDR3 is CASSPRTGGHGELFF. DNA of the CDR3: TGTGCCAGCTCACCCCGGACAGGGGGGCACGGGGAGCTGTTTTTT.

V is TRBV5-4 and J is TRBJ2-7; 11 nucleotides line up with TRBD2. V gave up 0 bases and J gave up 7 bases; unmatched junction bases: 9. The CDR3 extends over 16 amino acids. In germline, CDR1 is SGHNT, CDR2 YYREEE (reference sequence). This CDR3 is CASSLGTVAGGPEQYF. The DNA for the CDR3 is TGTGCCAGCAGCTTGGGTACTGTAGCGGGGGGGCCTGAGCAGTACTTC.